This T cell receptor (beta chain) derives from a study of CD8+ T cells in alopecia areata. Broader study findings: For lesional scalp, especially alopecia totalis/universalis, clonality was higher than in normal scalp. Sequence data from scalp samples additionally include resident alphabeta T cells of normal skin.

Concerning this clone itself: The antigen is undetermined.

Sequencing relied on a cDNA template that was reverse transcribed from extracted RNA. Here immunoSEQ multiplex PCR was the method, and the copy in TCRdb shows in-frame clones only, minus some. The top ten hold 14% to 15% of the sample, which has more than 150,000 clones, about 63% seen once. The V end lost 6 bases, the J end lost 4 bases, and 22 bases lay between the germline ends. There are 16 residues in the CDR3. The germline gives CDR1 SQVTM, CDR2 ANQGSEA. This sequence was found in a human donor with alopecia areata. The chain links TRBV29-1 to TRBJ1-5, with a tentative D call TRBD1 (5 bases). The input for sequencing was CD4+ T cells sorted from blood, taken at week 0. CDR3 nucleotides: TGCAGCGTGACCTTTAGGGGACGTAAAAGTAATCAGCCCCAGCATTTT. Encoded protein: CSVTFRGRKSNQPQHF.